This T cell receptor beta chain was profiled in a study of blood T cell repertoires in COVID-19. Study summary: Samples came from the United States, Italy and Spain, spanning acute and convalescent COVID-19. From T cells, B-cell-depleted T cells, or PBMCs came the material, which was cDNA or gDNA.

The germline CDR1 and CDR2 sequences are SGDLS and YYNGEE. CDR3 size: 15 residues. Trimming cost V 4 bases and J 8 bases, with 18 bases left between them. In the original workflow: Estimated nucleated cell counts came from reference gene primer amplification. TCRdb keeps only in-frame clones here, not all; method: immunoSEQ multiplex PCR. The V and J calls and clone size are taken from that table; D and trimming were inferred from the DNA. The sample shows fewer than 500,000 clones, 80% to 90% of them seen only once. The chain recombines TRBV9 with TRBJ1-4, with a possible D match to TRBD1 (6 bases). Source material: peripheral blood. This clonotype originated in a woman in her thirties with active or convalescent COVID-19. Here the CDR3 reads CASSLGQGGEEKLFF. The CDR3, as DNA: TGTGCCAGCAGCCTGGGGCAAGGGGGGGAAGAAAAACTGTTTTTT.